The 31 T cell receptor beta chains in this list originate from one sample, sequenced in a study of shared clonotypes between healthy human individuals. Here immunoSEQ multiplex PCR was the method, and the copy in TCRdb shows in-frame clones only, minus some. The table has over 400,000 clones, roughly 95% seen once; the top ten hold nearly 0.065%. The material sequenced was naive CD4+ T cells sorted from blood. As to subset: CD45RA+ positively selected. The receptors derive from a woman between 25 and 40 years old in good health.

This clone was counted a single time. V usage is TRBV10-1 and J usage is TRBJ2-3; 9 nucleotides match TRBD2. V shed 5 bases and J 5 bases; nucleotides not matched to a gene: 2. This CDR3 has 13 residues. CDR1 is WNHNN and CDR2 is SYGVQD in the germline V gene (reference sequence). In DNA, the CDR3 is TGCGCCAGCAGTTGGACTAGCGTAGATACGCAGTATTTT. It translates to CASSWTSVDTQYF.

The chain combines TRBV18 with TRBJ2-5; no clear D. Germline CDR1 KGHSH, CDR2 LQKENI. Trimming pared 0 bases from V and 5 bases from J, leaving 13 bases between. This CDR3 spans 15 amino acids. The CDR3 protein is CASSPPDIPRETQYF. The CDR3, as DNA: TGTGCCAGCTCACCACCTGACATCCCCCGGGAGACCCAGTACTTC.

The chain is built from TRBV20-1 and TRBJ2-1, with D tentatively TRBD2 (6 bases). The CDR3 has 11 residues. Germline V gene sequence: CDR1 DFQATT, CDR2 SNEGSKA (reference sequence). For the CDR3, the DNA is TGCGGGACTTGGGGTTACAATGAGCAGTTCTTC. Its translation is CGTWGYNEQFF.

The CDR3 loop is CASRVQAGGGNEQFF. The CDR3 DNA reads as TGTGCCAGCAGAGTCCAGGCGGGAGGGGGCAATGAGCAGTTCTTC. The chain couples TRBV2 to TRBJ2-1; 9 bases agree with TRBD2. V trimming: 6 bases; J trimming: 6 bases; junction bases outside the gene matches: 9. The germline V gene has CDR1 SNHLY and CDR2 FYNNEI. CDR3 length: 15 amino acids.

CDR3 sequence (DNA): TGTGCCAGCAGCAAGGGACTGTCAAACAATGAGCAGTTCTTC. Its protein product is CASSKGLSNNEQFF. The chain links TRBV11-2 to TRBJ2-1, with D perhaps matching TRBD2 (6 bases). The CDR3 totals 14 residues. CDR1 is SGHAT, CDR2 FQNNGV, per germline. V lost 5 bases to trimming and J lost 5 bases, with 13 bases between them. Full variable domain (missing parts from reference TRBV11-2 and TRBJ2-1): EAGVAQSPRYKIIEKRQSVAFWCNPISGHATLYWYQQILGQGPKLLIQFQNNGVVDDSQLPKDRFSAERLKGVDSTLKIQPAKLEDSAVYLCASSKGLSNNEQFFGPGTRLTVL.

The genes are TRBV7-9 and TRBJ1-2; maybe TRBD1 (5 bases). In germline, CDR1 is SEHNR, CDR2 FQNEAQ (reference sequence). V lost 6 bases, J lost 9 bases, and 29 bases lay in between. The CDR3 loop spans 17 amino acids. For the CDR3, the DNA is TGTGCCAGCAGTTTACAGCCAGGGCTGGGTCCTATAACGAGCTACACCTTC. It codes for CASSLQPGLGPITSYTF.

The chain couples TRBV5-1 to TRBJ2-5, with D unclear. V was shortened by 0 bases and J by 5 bases, with 14 bases between the two germline ends. There are 15 residues in the CDR3. CDR1 is SGHRS and CDR2 is YFSETQ in the germline V gene. The CDR3 DNA is TGCGCCAGCAGCTTGGCGAAGGAGAGGCTGGAGACCCAGTACTTC. It is translated as CASSLAKERLETQYF.

This CDR3 reads CASSLVANEQFF. The CDR3 DNA reads TGTGCCAGCAGCTTAGTCGCCAATGAGCAGTTCTTC. The rearrangement links TRBV7-9 to TRBJ2-1; D is undetermined. The CDR3 is 12 amino acids. Trimming took 1 base from V and 6 from J, leaving 4 bases between them. CDR1 and CDR2 from the germline V gene are SEHNR and FQNEAQ (reference sequence).

This chain uses TRBV19 with TRBJ1-1; TRBD1 matches 8 bases. This CDR3 comprises 15 residues. The germline V gene encodes CDR1 LNHDA and CDR2 SQIVND (reference sequence). V dropped 1 base and J dropped 3; count of bases not matched to a gene: 4. The CDR3 DNA is TGTGCCAGTAGTATAGGTGACAGGGGTTACACTGAAGCTTTCTTT. Its protein is CASSIGDRGYTEAFF. Using reference TRBV19 and TRBJ1-1 for the parts outside the CDR3, the full variable domain is DGGITQSPKYLFRKEGQNVTLSCEQNLNHDAMYWYRQDPGQGLRLIYYSQIVNDFQKGDIAEGYSVSREKKESFPLTVTSAQKNPTAFYLCASSIGDRGYTEAFFGQGTRLTVV.

The chain is built from TRBV30 and TRBJ2-3; 15 nucleotides line up with TRBD2. Germline trimming cut 8 bases from V and 9 bases from J; bases unmatched to any gene: 9. Per the germline V gene, CDR1 is GTSNPN and CDR2 is SVGIG (reference sequence). The CDR3 covers 14 residues. The CDR3: CAPGLAGGPDTQYF. DNA of the CDR3: TGTGCCCCTGGACTAGCGGGAGGGCCCGACACGCAGTATTTT.

This rearrangement joins TRBV7-3 to TRBJ1-1; D unclear. The CDR3 covers 15 residues. Germline CDR1 SGHTA, CDR2 FQGTGA. V lost 3 bases, J lost 7 bases, and 18 bases lay in between. CDR3 residues: CASSLSGSGDIEAFF. The CDR3, as DNA: TGTGCCAGCAGCTTGTCGGGATCTGGAGACATTGAAGCTTTCTTT.

The J gene is TRBJ2-1, the V gene TRBV29-1; perhaps TRBD1 as D (5 bases). CDR1 and CDR2 (germline): SQVTM, ANQGSEA. The V gene lost 3 bases and the J gene lost 3 bases, with 12 bases spanning the gap. This CDR3 has 14 residues. CDR3 protein: CSVEFQGYYNEQFF. The CDR3 nucleotides read TGCAGCGTTGAGTTCCAGGGTTACTACAATGAGCAGTTCTTC.

J is TRBJ2-5 and V is TRBV7-2; 8 bases match TRBD2. Germline V CDR1 and CDR2: SGHTA, FQGNSA. The CDR3 is 16 amino acids. Germline trimming cut 4 bases from V and 2 bases from J; bases unmatched to any gene: 9. The CDR3 loop is CASSSMGLGGQETQYF. The CDR3 DNA follows: TGTGCCAGCAGCTCCATGGGACTAGGAGGTCAAGAGACCCAGTACTTC. The full variable domain, with the rest looked up from reference TRBV7-2 and TRBJ2-5, is GAGVSQSPSNKVTEKGKDVELRCDPISGHTALYWYRQSLGQGLEFLIYFQGNSAPDKSGLPSDRFSAERTGGSVSTLTIQRTQQEDSAVYLCASSSMGLGGQETQYFGPGTRLLVL.

The genes are TRBV11-2 and TRBJ2-1; D remains unclear. Germline CDR1 is SGHAT and CDR2 is FQNNGV. This CDR3 is built from 14 residues. Trimming left V 7 bases short and J 1 base short, with 11 bases between. The CDR3 region is CASKGRGSYNEQFF. The CDR3 DNA follows: TGTGCCAGCAAGGGAAGAGGATCCTACAATGAGCAGTTCTTC.

The V and J genes are TRBV5-4 and TRBJ2-5, with 13 bases lining up with TRBD2. The J segment lost 5 bases and the V segment lost 0 bases, leaving 4 bases of the junction unmatched. Germline V CDR1 and CDR2: SGHNT, YYREEE (reference sequence). CDR3 size: 16 residues. CDR3 bases: TGTGCCAGCAGCTTGGGGGGACTAGCGGGACGGGAGACCCAGTACTTC. As protein: CASSLGGLAGRETQYF.

Worth noting for this clone: At one end, the junction sequence differs from germline, possibly due to a read error. The V call is TRBV28, the J call TRBJ1-4; D possibly corresponds to TRBD1 (5 bases). Germline CDR1 reads MDHEN; CDR2 reads SYDVKM. The CDR3 spans 14 residues. The CDR3 sequence: CANSQRGFREKLFF. DNA of the CDR3: TGTGCCAACAGTCAAAGGGGATTTCGGGAAAAACTGTTTTTT.

V usage is TRBV27 and J usage is TRBJ1-5; 10 bases are shared with TRBD1. CDR3 size: 14 residues. With V trimmed by 10 bases and J by 6 bases, 9 bases remained unmatched. Germline V gene sequence: CDR1 MNHEY, CDR2 SMNVEV (reference sequence). The CDR3 sequence is CATARDRGSQPQHF. The CDR3 DNA reads TGTGCCACCGCCCGGGACAGGGGTAGTCAGCCCCAGCATTTT.

The chain links TRBV7-9 to TRBJ2-7; D is unclear. V was clipped by 5 bases and J by 6 bases, with 11 bases between them. Germline lookup yields CDR1 SEHNR and CDR2 FQNEAQ (reference sequence). The CDR3 sequence is 12 residues long. The CDR3 spells CASSTTMSEQYF. CDR3 sequence (DNA): TGTGCCAGCAGCACAACGATGTCCGAGCAGTACTTC.

The gene calls are TRBV10-3 and TRBJ2-7, with 15 positions matching TRBD2. Germline V CDR1 and CDR2: ENHRY, SYGVKD. The ends lost 2 bases at V and 0 bases at J; junction bases unmatched: 5. CDR3 length: 18 amino acids. CDR3 coding DNA: TGTGCCATCAGTGAGCCCGGACTAGCGGGAGGGGGCTCCTACGAGCAGTACTTC. Its translation: CAISEPGLAGGGSYEQYF.

The chain links TRBV19 to TRBJ1-1, with TRBD1 identical over 7 bases. Germline assignment: CDR1 LNHDA and CDR2 SQIVND (reference sequence). The CDR3 length is 11 residues. Trimming removed 7 bases from V and 6 bases from J; junction bases left unmatched: 2. This CDR3 reads CASTRGSEAFF. CDR3 bases: TGTGCCAGTACCAGGGGGTCTGAAGCTTTCTTT.

The chain employs TRBV19 and TRBJ2-1, with TRBD2 identical over 7 bases. Germline loops: CDR1 LNHDA, CDR2 SQIVND (reference sequence). Trimming cost V 4 bases and J 7 bases; bases outside gene matches: 4. The CDR3 extends over 13 amino acids. The CDR3 coding sequence is TGTGCCAGTAGTAGCGGGAGAGGGAATGAGCAGTTCTTC. Protein: CASSSGRGNEQFF.

Turning to this clone: This same CDR3 is encoded by further DNA sequences in the sample. The V gene is TRBV5-1, the J gene TRBJ2-1, with TRBD2 identical over 7 bases. The CDR3 contains 15 residues. CDR1 is SGHRS, CDR2 YFSETQ, per germline. V lost 3 bases, J lost 2 bases, and 5 bases stayed unmatched. CDR3 DNA: TGCGCCAGCAGCTCCTTAGCGGGTACCTACAATGAGCAGTTCTTC. Translated, it gives CASSSLAGTYNEQFF.

In its sample, this clone was seen once. The CDR3 DNA follows: TGTGCCAGCAGCTCTACGGGACTCCTCTACGAGCAGTACTTC. Its protein is CASSSTGLLYEQYF. The rearrangement links TRBV7-9 to TRBJ2-7; D is possibly TRBD2 (6 bases). The CDR3 runs to 14 residues. V lost 4 bases and J lost 3, with 13 bases in between. CDR1 SEHNR and CDR2 FQNEAQ come from the germline V gene (reference sequence).

The V call is TRBV2, the J call TRBJ2-5; D unclear. Germline assignment: CDR1 SNHLY and CDR2 FYNNEI. The CDR3 totals 15 residues. The V end was cut by 3 bases, the J end by 1 base, with 12 bases between. The CDR3, as DNA: TGTGCCAGCAGTGACAACGGGTCGACCCAAGAGACCCAGTACTTC. It codes for CASSDNGSTQETQYF.

This chain uses TRBV13 with TRBJ2-5; 11 bases align to TRBD2. J gave up 5 bases and V 5 bases, and 10 bases lay outside the gene matches. Germline V CDR1 and CDR2: PRHDT, FYEKMQ (reference sequence). The CDR3 extends over 16 amino acids. The CDR3 DNA is TGTGCCAGCAGCCACCTACTAGCGGGAGATGCGGAGACCCAGTACTTC. It encodes CASSHLLAGDAETQYF.

This chain links TRBV7-9 with TRBJ1-3; TRBD1 aligns across 8 bases. Trimming removed 6 bases from V and 0 bases from J; junction bases left unmatched: 7. Germline V gene lookup returns CDR1 SEHNR and CDR2 FQNEAQ (reference sequence). This CDR3 contains 16 residues. The CDR3 region has the DNA TGTGCCAGCAGTCCATCCAGGGGGCTCTCTGGAAACACCATATATTTT. Translating it yields CASSPSRGLSGNTIYF.

The rearrangement joins TRBV19 to TRBJ1-2; possibly TRBD1 for D (6 bases). V gave up 7 bases and J gave up 4 bases, with 16 bases separating them. CDR3 length equals 14 residues. Germline V gene data show CDR1 as LNHDA and CDR2 as SQIVND (reference sequence). As DNA, the CDR3 is TGTGCCAGTACCTGGTGGGGGCGAAGCTATGGCTACACCTTC. It codes for CASTWWGRSYGYTF.

This rearrangement joins TRBV7-6 to TRBJ2-7, with TRBD1 identical over 9 bases. The V and J ends lost 0 bases and 2 bases, in that order; junction bases with no gene match: 2. The CDR3 spans 15 residues. The V gene's germline CDR1 is SGHVS and CDR2 FNYEAQ. In DNA form, the CDR3 reads TGTGCCAGCAGCTTAGCGGGGACAGGGCCCTACGAGCAGTACTTC. Residues: CASSLAGTGPYEQYF.

This chain connects TRBV7-2 to TRBJ1-5; the D is unclear. Germline V gene sequence: CDR1 SGHTA, CDR2 FQGNSA. V dropped 5 bases and J dropped 0 bases, with 11 bases sitting between them. The CDR3 contains 15 residues. This CDR3 is CASSPLSHSNQPQHF. The DNA for the CDR3 is TGTGCCAGCAGCCCCCTTTCTCATAGCAATCAGCCCCAGCATTTT.

The CDR3 protein is CASRTGTQHGYTF. The CDR3 DNA sequence: TGTGCCAGCAGGACCGGGACGCAGCATGGCTACACCTTC. The gene calls are TRBV6-6 and TRBJ1-2, with a possible D match to TRBD1 (5 bases). This CDR3 comprises 13 residues. The germline V gene has CDR1 MNHNY and CDR2 SVGAGI (reference sequence). V lost 6 bases to trimming and J lost 6 bases, with 14 bases between them.

This chain links TRBV19 with TRBJ2-5, with D perhaps given as TRBD1 or TRBD2 (6 bases each). CDR3 size: 15 residues. Germline CDR1 LNHDA, CDR2 SQIVND (reference sequence). Trimming took off 2 bases at V and 2 bases at J, with 12 bases between the two ends. The CDR3 here is CASSITRGRQETQYF. CDR3 bases: TGTGCCAGTAGTATAACCCGGGGGCGGCAAGAGACCCAGTACTTC.